This T cell receptor beta chain was obtained from a study of naive and memory T cell subsets. Study observations and caveats: TCRs were reportedly recovered from both biopsy types, mostly tuberculin test sites.

Germline loops: CDR1 SQVTM, CDR2 ANQGSEA. V gave up 1 base and J gave up 4 bases; unmatched junction bases: 18. This CDR3 has 18 residues. Documented treatment: skin biopsy from PPD injection site in Mantoux-positive individual. The library had UMIs added by 3' ligation of an oligonucleotide to TCR cDNA. Reverse transcription used DNase-treated unsorted total RNA, aiming for about 1 to 1,100 ng. For this clonotype: Its antigen is currently unknown.

Amplification of ligated cDNA took four PCR rounds with SP2 and nested alpha and beta constant primers. For blood and skin samples, reverse transcription used TCR alpha and beta constant primers. TCRdb itself ran the UMI-ligation and nested PCR reads through MiXCR, one entry per CDR3 protein. The table has around 35,000 distinct CDR3 sequences, approximately 9.9% seen once. The receptor comes from an adult in good health. The sequencing here drew on skin, taken from a tuberculin skin test site. V is TRBV29-1 and J is TRBJ1-2, with 7 nucleotides matching TRBD1. CDR3 DNA: TGCAGCGTTGAAGCTAGGCAGGGGGACATTGGAACCCTCTATGGCTACACCTTC. This codes for CSVEARQGDIGTLYGYTF.